Given below is one T cell receptor beta chain in context. Here immunoSEQ multiplex PCR was the method, and the copy in TCRdb shows in-frame clones only, minus some. The repertoire holds 9,500 to 10,000 clones, with approximately 94% as singletons. Germline V gene lookup returns CDR1 MRHNA and CDR2 SNTAGT. Trimming removed 2 bases from V and 1 base from J; junction bases left unmatched: 1. CDR3 size: 15 residues. These data belong to a study of graft-versus-host responses after intestinal transplantation. Here the sequenced sample was PBMCs, taken 8 days after intestinal transplant. The genes are TRBV6-4 and TRBJ2-3; 9 bases fit TRBD2. This TCR derives from a human patient who received an intestinal transplant, so some T cells may come from the graft donor. The CDR3 coding sequence is TGTGCCAGCAGTGACGTAGCGGGAGGCACAGATACGCAGTATTTT. Protein product: CASSDVAGGTDTQYF.